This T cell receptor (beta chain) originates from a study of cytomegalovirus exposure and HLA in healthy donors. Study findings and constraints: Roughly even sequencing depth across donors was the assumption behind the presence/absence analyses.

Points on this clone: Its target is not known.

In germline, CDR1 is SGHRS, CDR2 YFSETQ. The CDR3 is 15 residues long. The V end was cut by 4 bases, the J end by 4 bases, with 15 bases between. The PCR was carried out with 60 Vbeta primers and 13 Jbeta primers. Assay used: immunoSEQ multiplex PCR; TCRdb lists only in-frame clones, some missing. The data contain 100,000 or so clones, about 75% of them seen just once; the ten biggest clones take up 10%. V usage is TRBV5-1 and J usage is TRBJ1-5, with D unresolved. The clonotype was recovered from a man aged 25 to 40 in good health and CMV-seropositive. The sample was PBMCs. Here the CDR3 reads CASSPTSGINQPQHF. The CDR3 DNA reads TGCGCCAGCAGCCCCACGTCCGGGATAAATCAGCCCCAGCATTTT. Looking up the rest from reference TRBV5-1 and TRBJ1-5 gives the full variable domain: KAGVTQTPRYLIKTRGQQVTLSCSPISGHRSVSWYQQTPGQGLQFLFEYFSETQRNKGNFPGRFSGRQFSNSRSEMNVSTLELGDSALYLCASSPTSGINQPQHFGDGTRLSIL.